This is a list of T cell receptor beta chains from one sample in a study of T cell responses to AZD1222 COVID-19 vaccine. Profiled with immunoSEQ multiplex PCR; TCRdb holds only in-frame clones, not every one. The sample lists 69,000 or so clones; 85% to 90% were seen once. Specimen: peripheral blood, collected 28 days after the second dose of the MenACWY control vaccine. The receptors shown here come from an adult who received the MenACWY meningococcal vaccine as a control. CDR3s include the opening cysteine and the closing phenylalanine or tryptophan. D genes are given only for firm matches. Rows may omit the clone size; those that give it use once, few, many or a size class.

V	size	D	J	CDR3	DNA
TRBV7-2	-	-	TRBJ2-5	CASSTWGTGETQYF	TGTGCCAGCAGCACATGGGGGACCGGAGAGACCCAGTACTTC
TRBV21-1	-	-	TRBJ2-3	CASSDTSGRADFTDTQYF	TGTGCCAGCAGCGATACTAGCGGGAGGGCCGACTTCACAGATACGCAGTATTTT
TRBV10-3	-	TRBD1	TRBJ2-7	CAIKGQGYEQYF	TGTGCCATCAAAGGACAGGGCTACGAGCAGTACTTC
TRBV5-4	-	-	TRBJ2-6	CASSPDVAGANVLTF	TGTGCCAGCAGCCCGGACGTGGCAGGGGCCAACGTCCTGACTTTC
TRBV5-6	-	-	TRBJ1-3	CASSLEVNSGNTIYF	TGTGCCAGCAGCTTGGAGGTGAACTCTGGAAACACCATATATTTT
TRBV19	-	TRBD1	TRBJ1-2	CASRIQGARYGYTF	TGTGCCAGTAGAATACAGGGGGCGCGGTATGGCTACACCTTC
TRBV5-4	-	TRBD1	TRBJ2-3	CASSRQGASDTQYF	TGTGCCAGCAGCCGACAGGGGGCGTCGGATACGCAGTATTTT
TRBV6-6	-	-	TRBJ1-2	CASSPSRESYGYTF	TGTGCCAGCAGCCCTAGCAGGGAGTCCTATGGCTACACCTTC
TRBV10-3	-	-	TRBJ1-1	CASRQWDTEAFF	TGTGCCTCCAGACAGTGGGACACTGAAGCTTTCTTT
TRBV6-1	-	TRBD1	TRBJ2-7	CASSDRQGVLLREQYF	TGTGCCAGCAGTGATAGACAGGGGGTGTTATTGCGTGAGCAGTACTTC
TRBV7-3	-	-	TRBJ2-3	CASSPAGWADTQYF	TGTGCCAGCAGCCCCGCAGGGTGGGCCGATACGCAGTATTTT
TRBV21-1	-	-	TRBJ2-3	CASSVQGLGTDTQYF	TGTGCCAGCAGCGTCCAGGGGCTCGGCACAGATACGCAGTATTTT
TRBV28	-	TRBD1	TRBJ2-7	CASKDRGGSYEQYF	TGTGCCAGCAAAGACAGGGGTGGCTCCTACGAGCAGTACTTC
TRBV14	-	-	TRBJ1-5	CASSPLRAPNQPQHF	TGTGCCAGCAGCCCTCTAAGGGCCCCTAATCAGCCCCAGCATTTT
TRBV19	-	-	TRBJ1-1	CASSPAGHMNTEAFF	TGTGCCAGTAGCCCTGCAGGCCATATGAACACTGAAGCTTTCTTT
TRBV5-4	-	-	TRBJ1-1	CASSLGLGGTEAFF	TGTGCCAGCAGCTTGGGTCTCGGGGGGACTGAAGCTTTCTTT
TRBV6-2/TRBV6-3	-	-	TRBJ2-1	CASSYERSSYNEQFF	TGTGCCAGCAGTTACGAGCGCAGCTCCTACAATGAGCAGTTCTTC
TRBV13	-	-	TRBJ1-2	CASSPTWAGATDWGGYTF	TGTGCCAGCAGCCCAACTTGGGCAGGGGCGACCGACTGGGGCGGCTACACCTTC
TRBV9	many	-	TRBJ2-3	CASSVVGGTDTQYF	TGTGCCAGCAGCGTAGTCGGGGGCACAGATACGCAGTATTTT
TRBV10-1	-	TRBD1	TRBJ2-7	CASSRGRPGQGKGYEQYF	TGCGCCAGCAGCCGAGGGCGTCCGGGACAGGGAAAAGGATATGAGCAGTACTTC
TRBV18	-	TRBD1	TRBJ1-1	CASSTGTGLTEAFF	TGTGCCAGCTCAACCGGGACAGGGCTCACTGAAGCTTTCTTT
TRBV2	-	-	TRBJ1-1	CASTKMNTEAFF	TGTGCCAGCACGAAAATGAACACTGAAGCTTTCTTT
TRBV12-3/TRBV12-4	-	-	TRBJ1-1	CASMGAEEAFF	TGTGCCAGCATGGGGGCCGAAGAAGCTTTCTTT
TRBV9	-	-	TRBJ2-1	CASSANPPSRGTVGNEQFF	TGTGCCAGCAGCGCGAACCCCCCCTCCCGGGGGACAGTAGGCAATGAGCAGTTCTTC
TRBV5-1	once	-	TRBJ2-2	CAIPDLNTGELFF	TGCGCCATCCCAGACTTGAACACCGGGGAGCTGTTTTTT
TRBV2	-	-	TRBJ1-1	CASRQTQNTEAFF	TGTGCCAGCCGACAGACCCAGAACACTGAAGCTTTCTTT
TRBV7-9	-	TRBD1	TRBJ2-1	CASSSDRGGNEQFF	TGTGCCAGCAGCTCGGACAGGGGGGGCAATGAGCAGTTCTTC
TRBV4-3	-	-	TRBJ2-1	CASSPSGEGGGYEQFF	TGCGCCAGCAGCCCGAGTGGAGAAGGAGGCGGTTACGAGCAGTTCTTC
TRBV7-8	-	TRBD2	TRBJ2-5	CASSLAAGGYQETQYF	TGTGCCAGCAGCTTAGCGGCGGGAGGTTACCAAGAGACCCAGTACTTC
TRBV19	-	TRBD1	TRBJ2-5	CASSITPRQGGRETQYF	TGTGCCAGTAGTATAACCCCCCGACAGGGGGGTCGAGAGACCCAGTACTTC
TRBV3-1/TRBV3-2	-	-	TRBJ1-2	CASSKIQPGITNYGYTF	TGTGCCAGCAGCAAAATCCAACCAGGGATTACTAACTATGGCTACACCTTC
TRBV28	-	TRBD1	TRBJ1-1	CASSPTGRVTEAFF	TGTGCCAGCAGTCCGACAGGGAGGGTCACTGAAGCTTTCTTT
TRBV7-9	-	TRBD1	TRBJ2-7	CASSRGQGGNEQYF	TGTGCCAGCAGCCGGGGACAGGGAGGAAACGAGCAGTACTTC
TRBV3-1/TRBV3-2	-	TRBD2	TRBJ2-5	CASSPGLAGGERETQYF	TGTGCCAGCAGCCCCGGACTAGCGGGAGGGGAGAGGGAGACCCAGTACTTC
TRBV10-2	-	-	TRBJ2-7	CASIEAGHEQYF	TGCGCCAGCATCGAAGCAGGACACGAGCAGTACTTC
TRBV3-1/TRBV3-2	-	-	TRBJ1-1	CASSHGIIMNTEAFF	TGTGCCAGCAGCCATGGGATAATCATGAACACTGAAGCTTTCTTT
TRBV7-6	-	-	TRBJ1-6	CASSAQGRNNSPLHF	TGTGCCAGCAGCGCACAGGGACGGAATAATTCACCCCTCCACTTT
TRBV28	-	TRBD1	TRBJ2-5	CASRTGGALETQYF	TGTGCCAGCCGAACAGGGGGCGCATTAGAGACCCAGTACTTC
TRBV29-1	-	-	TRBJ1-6	CSAPLGQGDNSPLHF	TGCAGCGCCCCCTTGGGGCAGGGAGATAATTCACCCCTCCACTTT
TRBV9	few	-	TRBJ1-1	CASSVTGNTEAFF	TGTGCCAGCAGCGTTACAGGTAACACTGAAGCTTTCTTT
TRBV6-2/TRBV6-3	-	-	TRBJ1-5	CASSDGTADNQPQHF	TGTGCCAGCAGTGATGGGACGGCGGACAATCAGCCCCAGCATTTT
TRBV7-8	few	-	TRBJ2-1	CASSSHRIPYNEQFF	TGTGCCAGCAGCTCTCACAGGATCCCCTACAATGAGCAGTTCTTC